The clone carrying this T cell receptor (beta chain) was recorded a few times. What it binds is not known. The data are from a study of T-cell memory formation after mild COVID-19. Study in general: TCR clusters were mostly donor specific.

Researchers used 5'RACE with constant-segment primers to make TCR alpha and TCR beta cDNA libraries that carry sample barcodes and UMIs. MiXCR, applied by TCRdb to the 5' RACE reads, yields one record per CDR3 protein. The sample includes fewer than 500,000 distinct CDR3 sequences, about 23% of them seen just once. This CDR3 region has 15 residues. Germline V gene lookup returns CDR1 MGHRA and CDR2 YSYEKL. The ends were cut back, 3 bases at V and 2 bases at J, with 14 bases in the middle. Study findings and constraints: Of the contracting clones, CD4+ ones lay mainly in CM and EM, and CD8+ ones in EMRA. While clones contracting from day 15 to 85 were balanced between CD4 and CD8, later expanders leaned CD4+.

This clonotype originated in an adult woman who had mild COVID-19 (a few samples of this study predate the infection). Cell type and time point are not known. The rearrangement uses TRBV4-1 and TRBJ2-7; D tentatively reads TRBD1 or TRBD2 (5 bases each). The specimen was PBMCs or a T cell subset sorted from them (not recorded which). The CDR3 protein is CASSHPPEGPYEQYF. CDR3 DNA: TGCGCCAGCAGCCATCCCCCCGAGGGGCCCTACGAGCAGTACTTC.